These 12 T cell receptor beta chains were all obtained from the same sample, sequenced in a study of blood T cell repertoires in COVID-19. Here immunoSEQ multiplex PCR was the method, and the copy in TCRdb shows in-frame clones only, minus some. Here the sample spans 390,000 or so clones, 85% to 90% being singletons. Sequenced: PBMCs or T cells enriched from blood (not recorded which). These receptor sequences come from a man aged 18 to 29 who had recovered from COVID-19.

V and J are TRBV19 and TRBJ1-5; D is undetermined. The CDR3 runs to 14 residues. Deletions cut 7 bases from V and 5 bases from J, with 15 bases between. Germline CDR1 reads LNHDA; CDR2 reads SQIVND (reference sequence). The CDR3: CASKGGDLYQPQHF. The CDR3 DNA follows: TGTGCCAGTAAAGGAGGCGACCTGTATCAGCCCCAGCATTTT.

CDR3 sequence (DNA): TGTGCCAGCAGCCAAGAAACTAGTATACAGTTCTTC. Residues: CASSQETSIQFF. V usage is TRBV4-2 and J usage is TRBJ2-1; D possibly corresponds to TRBD2 (5 bases). Germline lookup yields CDR1 LGHNA and CDR2 YNFKEQ. The CDR3 runs to 12 residues. Trimming removed 0 bases from V and 13 bases from J, with 10 bases in between.

In regard to this clone: The sample has other DNA sequences that encode this CDR3 too. The chain has TRBV29-1 and TRBJ1-5; D is unresolved. The CDR3 covers 13 residues. From germline, CDR1 is SQVTM and CDR2 ANQGSEA. Deletions cut 4 bases from V and 0 bases from J, with 7 bases between. This CDR3 is CSVGGNSNQPQHF. CDR3 nucleotides: TGCAGCGTTGGAGGAAATAGCAATCAGCCCCAGCATTTT. Together with reference TRBV29-1 and TRBJ1-5, the CDR3 gives the full variable domain: SAVISQKPSRDICQRGTSLTIQCQVDSQVTMMFWYRQQPGQSLTLIATANQGSEATYESGFVIDKFPISRPNLTFSTLTVSNMSPEDSSIYLCSVGGNSNQPQHFGDGTRLSIL.

For the CDR3, the DNA is TGCGCCAGCAGCCAAGAGATCGCGGCGGCGAACACTGAAGCTTTCTTT. Protein sequence: CASSQEIAAANTEAFF. The V call is TRBV4-1, the J call TRBJ1-1; D unresolved. Germline values: CDR1 MGHRA, CDR2 YSYEKL. This CDR3 contains 16 residues. V was cut by 0 bases and J by 1 base, with 12 bases left in between.

The V gene is TRBV28, the J gene TRBJ1-2; 8 bases are a match to TRBD1. Germline CDR1 reads MDHEN; CDR2 reads SYDVKM. Trimming cost V 5 bases and J 13 bases; bases outside gene matches: 15. CDR3 length equals 14 residues. CDR3: CASSVPGTGGLGTF. The CDR3 coding sequence is TGTGCCAGCAGTGTACCTGGGACAGGTGGCCTAGGCACCTTC.

This clone came up once. The chain is built from TRBV7-2 and TRBJ2-5, with 10 bases matching TRBD2. This CDR3 has 16 residues. Germline V lookup: CDR1 SGHTA, CDR2 FQGNSA. Trimming cost V 5 bases and J 4 bases; bases outside gene matches: 10. CDR3 nucleotides: TGTGCCAGCAGCCCGATTCTAGCGGGAGTTACAGAGACCCAGTACTTC. Translated: CASSPILAGVTETQYF. The variable domain in full, completed from reference TRBV7-2 and TRBJ2-5, reads GAGVSQSPSNKVTEKGKDVELRCDPISGHTALYWYRQSLGQGLEFLIYFQGNSAPDKSGLPSDRFSAERTGGSVSTLTIQRTQQEDSAVYLCASSPILAGVTETQYFGPGTRLLVL.

CDR3 residues: CASSLTSGGSDEQFF. Here the CDR3 DNA reads TGTGCCAGCAGCCTGACTAGCGGGGGGTCGGATGAGCAGTTCTTC. The genes are TRBV3-1 (or the pseudogene TRBV3-2) and TRBJ2-1; TRBD2 matches at 13 bases. V gave up 4 bases and J gave up 8 bases; unmatched junction bases: 5. The germline V gene encodes CDR1 LGHDT and CDR2 YNNKEL (reference sequence). The CDR3 is 15 amino acids.

The genes are TRBV5-5 and TRBJ1-2; 9 nucleotides agree with TRBD1. The CDR3 runs to 17 residues. The germline V gene encodes CDR1 SGHKS and CDR2 YYEKEE (reference sequence). With V trimmed by 0 bases and J by 1 base, 7 bases remained unmatched. The CDR3 loop reads CASSLGPVTGGNYGYTF. Written as DNA, the CDR3 is TGTGCCAGCAGCTTGGGACCTGTGACAGGGGGTAACTATGGCTACACCTTC.

V usage is TRBV7-2 and J usage is TRBJ1-6; maybe TRBD1 (6 bases). Germline CDR1 is SGHTA and CDR2 is FQGNSA. The CDR3 is 16 residues long. V lost 4 bases and J lost 6, with 16 bases in between. The CDR3 here is CASSSPSGTFNSPLHF. CDR3 nucleotides: TGTGCCAGCAGCTCACCGTCCGGGACATTTAATTCACCCCTCCACTTT.

The table lists this clone with a count of one. The rearrangement uses TRBV6-5 and TRBJ2-5, with 8 bases identical to TRBD1. From germline, CDR1 is MNHEY and CDR2 SVGAGI. Trimming removed 6 bases from V and 5 bases from J; junction bases left unmatched: 8. The CDR3 consists of 14 residues. DNA of the CDR3: TGTGCCAGCAGGTCAGGGGGCGCGGCGGAGACCCAGTACTTC. Translation: CASRSGGAAETQYF.

Worth noting for this clone: Different DNA sequences within this sample yield the same CDR3. The CDR3 DNA reads as TGTGCCAGCTCTCGTGGACAGAATGAAAAACTGTTTTTT. As protein: CASSRGQNEKLFF. The chain links TRBV18 to TRBJ1-4, with D tentatively TRBD1 (6 bases). Trimming shortened V by 6 bases and J by 5 bases, and 10 bases separated the two germline ends. This CDR3 is 13 amino acids long. Germline CDR1 is KGHSH and CDR2 is LQKENI.

The rearrangement uses TRBV21-1 and TRBJ1-6; the D call TRBD1 from the table was never checked on the DNA. TRBV21-1 is labeled a pseudogene. The CDR3 consists of 19 residues. The CDR3 DNA reads TGTGCCAGCAGCAGCTGTAATATCAGGGGAACCCCCTATAATTCACCCCTCCACTTT. It encodes CASSSCNIRGTPYNSPLHF.